This T cell receptor beta chain was documented in a study of identical twins. The study, taken as a whole, reports: Among out-of-frame alpha sequences shared by twins, low generation probability occurred in excess. A lower insertion count was a feature of abundant cord blood beta clonotypes, with no such feature in memory repertoires.

Carrying unique molecular identifiers, the cDNA also gained a universal primer site through template switching. Via MiXCR, TCRdb re-called the 5' RACE reads, giving one row per CDR3 protein. The sample yields 250,000 to 300,000 distinct CDR3 sequences, roughly 8.6% seen once. This clonotype has a count of ten or more. Its specificity is not known. The J segment lost 4 bases and the V segment lost 2 bases, leaving 4 bases of the junction unmatched. This CDR3 comprises 16 residues. The same data also contributed to another study, on yellow fever vaccine responses in identical twins.

The J gene is TRBJ2-1, the V gene TRBV12-3 or TRBV12-4; 11 bases are a match to TRBD2. Sequencing used CD8+ T cells sorted from blood. This sequence was found in a woman aged 18-35 years in good health. The CDR3 DNA sequence: TGTGCCAGCAGTTTACTAGCGGGGGGTCCTTACAATGAGCAGTTCTTC. This gives the protein CASSLLAGGPYNEQFF.